This T cell receptor (beta chain) was obtained from a study of blood T cell repertoires in COVID-19 (dated by TCRdb to the early 2020s). Looking at the study overall: Samples covering the acute and convalescent phases of COVID-19 were provided by collaborators in the United States, Italy and Spain. The prospective study material was composed of cDNA or gDNA derived from T cells, B-cell-depleted T cells, or PBMCs. Subjects who had been exposed to COVID-19, were actively infected with it, or had recovered from it provided the deeply sampled blood TCRbeta repertoires that made up the dataset. The repertoires were made available in a free public database intended to serve as a resource for research on the immune response to SARS-CoV-2. Samples came from the ongoing ImmuneRACE study (first 160 participants) plus 1,254 subjects from 6 global collaborators. A de-identified subject ID, COVID-19 status, age in years and sex were almost always included in the sample metadata. Where available, HLA class I and class II types were taken from metadata supplied by the sample provider and were not determined by assay-based typing.

TCRbeta CDR3 regions were amplified from genomic DNA using the immunoSEQ Assay, a bias-controlled multiplex PCR. Concerning the study's data processing: Within the assay, amplification of reference gene primers was used to estimate how many nucleated cells each sample contained. To quantify the absolute abundance of each unique TCRbeta CDR3 rearrangement, sequence reads were collapsed and filtered. For each sample, productive Simpson clonality was calculated as the square root of Simpson's diversity index across productive rearrangements. As stored in TCRdb, this immuneACCESS dataset retains in-frame rearrangements with V and J assigned. A fraction of the clones does not appear; measured against another copy, unresolved V genes explain less than half of the discrepancy, and the remainder lacks a known reason. The V and J calls and clone size come from that table; D and trimming were worked out from the DNA. A total of 200,000 or so clones appear in this sample, roughly 86% of them only once. Of the sample, roughly 4.6% falls within the top ten clones.

Trimming removed 3 bases from V and 3 bases from J, leaving 22 bases between the germline ends. Spanning cysteine to phenylalanine, the CDR3 consists of 18 amino acids. The DNA shown is the 54-base CDR3, in frame from base 1. According to the germline V gene, CDR1 reads MGHRA and CDR2 reads YSYEKL. Study-wide conclusions, independent of this receptor: The amount of clinical and demographic metadata varied by source and participant and was provided uncurated.

Concerning this clone itself: Its binding antigen is unknown. Per-base qualities were not stored, and no clone one base away is much larger.

Each collaborating institution followed its own protocols to collect whole blood in K2EDTA tubes. For TCRbeta analysis, collaborator samples were shipped as frozen whole blood, as isolated PBMCs, or as DNA extracted from either sample type. Sequencing was performed on peripheral blood. The sequence derives from a woman aged 70 to 79 with active or convalescent COVID-19. This chain is built from TRBV4-1 and TRBJ2-3; a weak D assignment points to TRBD2 (7 bases agree). The CDR3 amino acid sequence is: CASSQSIGEGGGTDTQYF. Read as DNA, the sequence is TGCGCCAGCAGCCAGTCAATAGGTGAAGGGGGGGGGACAGATACGCAGTATTTT.